This T cell receptor (beta chain) stems from a study of blood T cell repertoires in COVID-19. Trimming left V 5 bases short and J 1 base short, with 13 bases between. Germline V gene data show CDR1 as SGHVS and CDR2 as FQNEAQ. This CDR3 has 15 amino acids. Assay used: immunoSEQ multiplex PCR; TCRdb lists only in-frame clones, some missing. The repertoire holds approximately 200,000 clones, with about 88% as singletons. This chain links TRBV7-8 with TRBJ2-3, with a tentative D call TRBD2 (5 bases). Sequencing was done on a sample of PBMCs or T cells enriched from blood (not recorded which). The TCR sequence derives from a woman aged 40 to 50 with acute COVID-19. CDR3 sequence: CASSRGRAGTDTQYF. DNA of the CDR3: TGTGCCAGCAGCCGCGGCCGAGCGGGCACAGATACGCAGTATTTT. Full variable domain (missing parts from reference TRBV7-8 and TRBJ2-3): GAGVSQSPRYKVAKRGQDVALRCDPISGHVSLFWYQQALGQGPEFLTYFQNEAQLDKSGLPSDRFFAERPEGSVSTLKIQRTQQEDSAVYLCASSRGRAGTDTQYFGPGTRLTVL.